Listed below are T cell receptor beta chains from one sample, sequenced in a study of T cells in Graves' hyperthyroidism and ophthalmopathy. TCRdb re-analysed the multiplex PCR reads in MiXCR, keeping a single row per CDR3 protein. Of a few hundred thousand distinct CDR3 sequences listed, 46% are singletons. The sequencing input was peripheral blood or thyroid tissue (not recorded which). Every receptor here comes from a woman under 30 with Graves' hyperthyroidism. Each CDR3 is given with its conserved first and last residue. The order of the fields is D gene, J gene, V gene, clone size, CDR3 DNA, CDR3 protein. D genes are given only for firm matches. Expanded clones get a size class; other rows say once, few or many, or leave the size out.

TRBD2	TRBJ2-6	TRBV2	once	TGTGCCAGCAGGGGTCTGATAGCGGGAGCTGGGGCCAACGTCCTGACTTTC	CASRGLIAGAGANVLTF
-	TRBJ2-7	TRBV7-9	-	TGTGCCAGCAGCCAACTACCAGGATCCCGTACCTACGAGCAGTACTTC	CASSQLPGSRTYEQYF
TRBD2	TRBJ2-7	TRBV7-2	-	TGCGCCAGCAGCCAAGGGGTCCTTGGCGGGAGTCTCCACGAGCAGTACTTC	CASSQGVLGGSLHEQYF
-	TRBJ1-5	TRBV25-1	many	TGTGCCAGCAGTGAATACGGACGGGTTAGCAATCAGCCCCAGCATTTT	CASSEYGRVSNQPQHF
-	TRBJ1-4	TRBV19	-	TGTGCCAGTAGCGAGGGAACTACAACTAATGAAAAACTGTTTTTT	CASSEGTTTNEKLFF
-	TRBJ1-1	TRBV25-1	-	TGTGCCAGCAGTCCAGGACGGCATCGCCTAGGCACTGAAGCTTTCTTT	CASSPGRHRLGTEAFF
-	TRBJ1-2	TRBV11-1	-	TGTGCCAGCAGCCAAGAGGGCAGGGGCGATGGCTACACCTTC	CASSQEGRGDGYTF
-	TRBJ1-5	TRBV24-1	many	TGTGCCACCAGTGCCTCGGGACACGTCCTGCAGCCCCAGCATTTT	CATSASGHVLQPQHF
-	TRBJ1-1	TRBV12-3/TRBV12-4	-	TGTGCCAGCAGCCCCCTTGGGGCCGACACTGAAGCTTTCTTT	CASSPLGADTEAFF
-	TRBJ1-3	TRBV14	few	TGTGCCAGCAGCCAAGGCGGATGGGGGAGAAACACCATATATTTT	CASSQGGWGRNTIYF
TRBD2	TRBJ2-5	TRBV7-3	once	TGTGCCAGCAGCTCGTGGACTAGCGGCTTCAGAGGAGAGACCCAGTACTTC	CASSSWTSGFRGETQYF
TRBD2	TRBJ2-7	TRBV5-1	-	TGCGCCAGCAGCGGCAACCTCCGGACTAGCGGGACCCTGTACGAGCAGTACTTC	CASSGNLRTSGTLYEQYF
-	TRBJ1-1	TRBV2	many	TGTGCCAGCAGAGGTGGTCCTGAAGCTTTCTTT	CASRGGPEAFF
-	TRBJ2-3	TRBV10-3	-	TGTGCCACCAGTAGGGGAGCAACGCAGTATTTT	CATSRGATQYF
TRBD1	TRBJ1-1	TRBV25-1	few	TGTGCCAGCAGTGCCTCGCGACAGGGCACTGAAGCTTTCTTT	CASSASRQGTEAFF
-	TRBJ2-7	TRBV7-2	many	TGTGCCAGCAGCTTAGCAACCTACGAGCAGTACTTC	CASSLATYEQYF
-	TRBJ1-5	TRBV7-8	few	TGTGCCAGCAGCTCCCTCCAGGGCCGTTATAGCAATCAGCCCCAGCATTTT	CASSSLQGRYSNQPQHF
TRBD1	TRBJ1-1	TRBV19	few	TGTGCCAGTAGTGTGACAGGGATTGGGGTCACTGAAGCTTTCTTT	CASSVTGIGVTEAFF
-	TRBJ1-2	TRBV2	few	TGTGCCAGCAGTTTATCTGTGTACTATGGCTACACCTTC	CASSLSVYYGYTF
-	TRBJ2-5	TRBV20-1	few	TGCAGTGCACGGGGTAGCGGAGTTCAAGAGACCCAGTACTTC	CSARGSGVQETQYF
-	TRBJ2-5	TRBV10-3	once	TGTGCCATCATGGGGACGGAGACCCAGTACTTC	CAIMGTETQYF
-	TRBJ1-5	TRBV7-9	few	TGCGCCAGCAGCCAAGAGGCGGCAGGCAATCAGCCCCAGCATTTT	CASSQEAAGNQPQHF
-	TRBJ2-2	TRBV9	-	TGTGCCAGCAGCGTAGTCAGGGAGAACACCGGGGAGCTGTTTTTT	CASSVVRENTGELFF
-	TRBJ2-7	TRBV7-9	few	TGTGCCAGCAGCTCACCCCGGGTGGCAGGGCCCTACGAGCAGTACTTC	CASSSPRVAGPYEQYF
-	TRBJ1-5	TRBV9	few	TGTGCCAGCAGCCAAGATGTGGTAAGCAATCAGCCCCAGCATTTT	CASSQDVVSNQPQHF
-	TRBJ1-6	TRBV7-9	-	TGTGGCAGCAGCTTAGATCCCCATACACCCCTCCACTTT	CGSSLDPHTPLHF
TRBD2	TRBJ2-5	TRBV24-1	-	TGTGCCACCAGTGAGGCGGGAGGGCAAGAGACCCAGTACTTC	CATSEAGGQETQYF
TRBD1	TRBJ1-5	TRBV2	-	TGTGCCAGCAGTAGTGACAGGGAGGGTCAGCCCCAGCATTTT	CASSSDREGQPQHF
TRBD1	TRBJ2-7	TRBV2	-	TGTGCCAGCAGTGGGGGACAGGCCTCCTACGAGCAGTACTTC	CASSGGQASYEQYF
-	TRBJ1-4	TRBV7-9	many	TGTGCCAGCAGCTTAGGGCCAGACGAAAAACTGTTTTTT	CASSLGPDEKLFF
-	TRBJ2-7	TRBV24-1	many	TGTGCCACCAGTGATCCCGACACTCTCCCCTACGAGCAGTACTTC	CATSDPDTLPYEQYF
TRBD1	TRBJ1-5	TRBV24-1	-	TGTGCCACCAGTCCGACAGGGGATTATAGGGAGACCCAGCATTTT	CATSPTGDYRETQHF
TRBD1	TRBJ1-5	TRBV29-1	-	TGCAGCCTTCGACAGGGGGCTGATCAGCCCCAGCATTTT	CSLRQGADQPQHF